This TCR beta chain was captured in a study of T-cell memory formation after mild COVID-19 (dated by TCRdb to the early 2020s). Regarding the study in general: TCR sequence clusters from the two donors were found to be largely donor specific. In a couple of donors, T-cell clones that expanded and contracted after mild COVID-19 were followed by sequencing TCRalpha and TCRbeta repertoires longitudinally. Two young, previously healthy adult volunteers made up the cohort, one male and one female.

Between the V and J ends, shortened by 4 bases and 5 bases respectively, the junction contains 12 bases. The CDR3, cysteine through phenylalanine, is 14 amino acids long. The CDR3 DNA has 42 bases and is translated from base 1. CDR1 SGHRS and CDR2 YFSETQ are derived from the germline V gene. Ficoll-Paque density gradient centrifugation was used to isolate PBMCs. This clonotype was counted at least ten times. The antigen this receptor binds is unknown. Base qualities are missing; no much larger clone stands one base away. The reads were generated on an Illumina NovaSeq 6000. cDNA libraries for TCRalpha and TCRbeta were prepared by 5'RACE using constant-segment primers, with sample barcodes and unique molecular identifiers added. RNA was extracted from every sample with Trizol reagent. The libraries were amplified in two PCR steps, and the second step added a second sample barcode and Illumina TruSeq adapters. Sequencing of the libraries was done on an Illumina NovaSeq, producing 2 x 150 bp paired-end reads. The authors' pipeline ran thus. The reads were demultiplexed and collapsed into UMI-guided consensus sequences using migec v1.2.7. Using mixcr v2.1.11, UMI consensuses were aligned to TRA and TRB V and J templates and then assembled into clonotypes. A clonotype was counted as expanded or contracted only if both edgeR and NoisET called the change significant, with noise models trained on biological replicates. For edgeR calls, a false discovery rate-adjusted p below 0.01 and a log2 fold-change threshold of 1 were applied. As an exploratory analysis of dynamics, PCA with hierarchical clustering was applied to max-normalized trajectories of the 1000 most abundant clonotypes. Each responding clone was given a CD4 or CD8 phenotype based on the CD4+ and CD8+ repertoires, which had been sequenced separately. TCRdb itself trimmed the public reads at Q25 with fastp, ran MiXCR and retained productive beta chains. CDR3 protein sequences are deduplicated, and each keeps its most common genes and DNA. The V and J calls and clone size are TCRdb's, not the authors'. The sample records roughly 340,000 distinct CDR3 sequences, approximately 15% of which are singletons. The top ten clonotypes cover more than 20% of the sample.

Broader findings and caveats from the paper: Only two mild cases were covered by the study, and larger cohorts that include severe cases with pre-infection samples were considered necessary. Clones that contracted from day 15 to 85 showed balanced CD4/CD8 phenotypes, whereas a second wave of clones that expanded from day 15 to 37 leaned towards CD4+. The detection of some responding clones in pre-infection memory suggests that pre-existing cross-reactive memory T cells joined the SARS-CoV-2 response. Contracting CD4+ clones appeared mostly in the CM and EM memory subsets, whereas CD8+ clones were enriched in EMRA. Whether the second-wave clones peaking on day 37 were SARS-CoV-2 specific was not confirmed.

The V gene is TRBV5-1 and the J gene is TRBJ2-2, with the D gene possibly TRBD1 or TRBD2, each one fitting 5 bases. The clonotype was recovered from a man in his late teens or twenties who had mild COVID-19 (a few samples of this study predate the infection). The sample titles of this study are shuffled in the database, so cell type and time point are left out; the donor was told from shared clones. The sequenced sample was PBMCs or a T cell subset sorted from them (not recorded which). The bases read TGCGCCAGCAGCCCCGGGACGATGACCGGGGAGCTGTTTTTT. This sequence encodes CASSPGTMTGELFF.